The T cell receptor (beta chain) described here comes from a study of T cell responses to AZD1222 COVID-19 vaccine. Turning to the study itself: Analysis merged second doses at about 4 or about 12 weeks.

This clone has a single count. Its antigen is unidentified. General study points: Spike as a whole was targeted by vaccine-associated CD4 TCRs, dominant at 160-218 and 743-854.

Profiling relied on immunoSEQ multiplex PCR, and the TCRdb table lists in-frame clones only, not all of them. Here the sample spans roughly 110,000 clones, roughly 90% being singletons. The CDR3 extends over 16 amino acids. Germline lookup yields CDR1 SGHDN and CDR2 FVKESK. J lost 4 bases, V lost 1 base, and 5 bases had no gene match. This rearrangement joins TRBV14 to TRBJ2-7, with 12 bases fitting TRBD2. The source material was peripheral blood, sampled on day 0 of AZD1222 vaccination. The clonotype was recovered from an adult in good health. The CDR3 spells CASSQGRTSGNYEQYF. The CDR3 coding sequence is TGTGCCAGCAGCCAAGGGAGGACTAGCGGGAATTACGAGCAGTACTTC.